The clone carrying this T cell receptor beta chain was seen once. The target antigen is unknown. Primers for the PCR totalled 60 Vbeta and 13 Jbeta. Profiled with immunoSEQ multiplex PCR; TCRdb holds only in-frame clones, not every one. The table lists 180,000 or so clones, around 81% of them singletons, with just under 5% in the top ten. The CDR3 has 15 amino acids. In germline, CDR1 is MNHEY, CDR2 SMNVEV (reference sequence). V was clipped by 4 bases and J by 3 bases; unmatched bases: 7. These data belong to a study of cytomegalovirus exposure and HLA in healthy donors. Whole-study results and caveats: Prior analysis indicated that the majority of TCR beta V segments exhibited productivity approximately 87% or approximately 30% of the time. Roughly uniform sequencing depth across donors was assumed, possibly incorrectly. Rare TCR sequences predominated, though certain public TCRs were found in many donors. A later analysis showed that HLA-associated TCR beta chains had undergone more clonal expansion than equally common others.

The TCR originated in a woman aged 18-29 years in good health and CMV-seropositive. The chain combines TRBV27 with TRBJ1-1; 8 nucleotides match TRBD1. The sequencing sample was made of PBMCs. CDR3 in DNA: TGTGCCAGCAGTTCCTGGGACAGGTCCCACACTGAAGCTTTCTTT. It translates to CASSSWDRSHTEAFF.